This TCR beta chain was captured by sequencing in a study of blood T cell repertoires in COVID-19 (dated by TCRdb to about 2020). Some background on the complete study: The collaborator samples originated in the United States, Italy and Spain and spanned the acute and convalescent phases of COVID-19. The material from the prospective study consisted of cDNA or gDNA derived from T cells, B-cell-depleted T cells, or PBMCs. Subjects who had been exposed to COVID-19, were actively infected with it, or had recovered from it provided the deeply sampled blood TCRbeta repertoires that made up the dataset. The repertoires were released in a freely available public database intended as a resource for research on the immune response to SARS-CoV-2. The samples were drawn from the first 160 participants of the ongoing ImmuneRACE study and from under 1,500 subjects provided by 6 global collaborators. Sample metadata almost always included a de-identified subject ID, COVID-19 status, age in years and sex. Where available, HLA class I and class II types were obtained from metadata supplied by the sample provider rather than from assay-based typing. Results the study describes overall, beyond this receptor: The amount of clinical and demographic metadata varied by source and participant and was provided uncurated.

TCRbeta CDR3 regions were amplified from genomic DNA using the immunoSEQ Assay, a bias-controlled multiplex PCR. Turning to the authors' computational methods: The number of nucleated cells in each sample was estimated from the amplification of reference gene primers within the assay. Sequence reads were collapsed and filtered to measure the absolute abundance of every unique TCRbeta CDR3 rearrangement. For each sample, productive Simpson clonality was calculated as the square root of Simpson's diversity index across productive rearrangements. TCRdb took this table from immuneACCESS and kept in-frame rearrangements with V and J called. Such tables lack part of the clones; where checked against another copy, unresolved V genes explain under half of the gap, and the rest is unexplained. The DNA was the basis for D and trimming; V, J and clone size are from that table. This sample lists under 300,000 clones; around 86% were detected once. The top ten clones comprise approximately 1.7% of the sample.

In the case of this clone: Its antigen specificity is not known. Per-nucleotide qualities are absent, and no much larger clonotype sits a single base away.

In the prospective study, participants were roughly 18 to 100 years old, resided in 24 geographic areas of the United States, and were enrolled through a virtual design. To assign participants to cohorts, the prospective study relied on clinical history that participants themselves reported in a screening survey and a study questionnaire. Recovered participants in ImmuneRACE Cohort 3 were defined by two consecutive negative NP/OP PCR tests, clearance by a healthcare professional, or resolution of symptoms. In the prospective study, mobile phlebotomists collected whole blood, serum and a nasopharyngeal or oropharyngeal swab from each participant. Participants in the prospective study had the option to provide additional blood draws and questionnaires over an approximately 2-month period. Before DNA extraction, blood samples from the prospective study were shipped at room temperature or frozen. Sequencing input: PBMCs or T cells enriched from blood (not recorded which). The sequence derives from a woman between 45 and 60 years old who had recovered from COVID-19.

DNA sequence: TGTGCCAGCAACCAACTACAGGGAGGGTCGGAAAAACTGTTTTTT. Translated, it gives CASNQLQGGSEKLFF. Rearrangement joined TRBV28 to TRBJ1-4; a tentative D match to TRBD1 spans 6 bases. V was cut back by 7 bases and J by 8 bases, leaving a gap of 20 bases between them. The CDR3 sequence holds 15 residues, the cysteine and phenylalanine included. The entry retains the CDR3 DNA only, 45 bases that are in frame from base 1. CDR1 and CDR2, looked up from the germline V gene, are MDHEN and SYDVKM.